These T cell receptor beta chains were read from a single sample in a study of spatial heterogeneity in lung cancer. TCRdb passed the 5' RACE reads through MiXCR, listing each CDR3 protein once. Of around 110,000 distinct CDR3 sequences in the sample, 9% to 15% are singletons; the top ten hold approximately 15%. This specimen was PBMCs, taken at follow-up. All receptors come from a male donor with early-stage non-small cell lung cancer. Each CDR3 is given without its conserved first and last residue.

CDR3 protein: ASSQSYEQY
V gene: TRBV14
J gene: TRBJ2-7

CDR3 protein: ASSQDRTYNQPQH
V gene: TRBV3-1
J gene: TRBJ1-5

CDR3 protein: ASSPGQAGELF
V gene: TRBV28
J gene: TRBJ2-2

CDR3 protein: ASSLRLGPGELF
V gene: TRBV7-2
J gene: TRBJ2-2

CDR3 protein: SARGDRGHEQF
V gene: TRBV20-1
J gene: TRBJ2-1

CDR3 protein: AWSEVDTQY
V gene: TRBV30
J gene: TRBJ2-3

CDR3 protein: ASGGGGGDTQY
V gene: TRBV7-2
J gene: TRBJ2-3

CDR3 protein: ASSLDWGQGEAF
V gene: TRBV7-9
J gene: TRBJ1-1

CDR3 protein: ASSPTSGAVDTQY
V gene: TRBV3-1
J gene: TRBJ2-3

CDR3 protein: ASSRPPSSEQF
V gene: TRBV7-2
J gene: TRBJ2-1

CDR3 protein: ASSPQRGETSEQY
V gene: TRBV7-2
J gene: TRBJ2-7

CDR3 protein: SASRKVDGYT
V gene: TRBV20-1
J gene: TRBJ1-2